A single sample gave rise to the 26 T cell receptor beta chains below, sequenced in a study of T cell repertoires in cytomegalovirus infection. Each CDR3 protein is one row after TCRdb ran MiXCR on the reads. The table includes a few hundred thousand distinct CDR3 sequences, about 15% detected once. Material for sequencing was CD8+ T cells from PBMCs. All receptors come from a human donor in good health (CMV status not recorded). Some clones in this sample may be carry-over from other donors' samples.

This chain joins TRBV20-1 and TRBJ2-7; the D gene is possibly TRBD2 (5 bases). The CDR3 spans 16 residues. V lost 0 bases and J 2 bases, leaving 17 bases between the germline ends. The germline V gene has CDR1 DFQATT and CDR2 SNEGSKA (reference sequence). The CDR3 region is CSARDSRTPEPYEQYF. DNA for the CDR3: TGCAGTGCTAGAGATAGTCGGACTCCAGAACCCTACGAGCAGTACTTC.

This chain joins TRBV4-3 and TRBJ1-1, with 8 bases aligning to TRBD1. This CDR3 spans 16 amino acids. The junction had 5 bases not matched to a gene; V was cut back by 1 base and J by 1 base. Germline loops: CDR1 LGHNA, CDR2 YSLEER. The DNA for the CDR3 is TGCGCCAGCAGCCAAGTTTTGGGACAGGAGAACACTGAAGCTTTCTTT. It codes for CASSQVLGQENTEAFF.

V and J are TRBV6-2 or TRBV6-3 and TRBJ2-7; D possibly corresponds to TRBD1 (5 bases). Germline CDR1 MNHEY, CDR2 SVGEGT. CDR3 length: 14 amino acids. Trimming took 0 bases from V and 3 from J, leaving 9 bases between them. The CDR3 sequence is CASSYSDINYEQYF. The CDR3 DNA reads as TGTGCCAGCAGTTACTCGGACATCAACTACGAGCAGTACTTC.

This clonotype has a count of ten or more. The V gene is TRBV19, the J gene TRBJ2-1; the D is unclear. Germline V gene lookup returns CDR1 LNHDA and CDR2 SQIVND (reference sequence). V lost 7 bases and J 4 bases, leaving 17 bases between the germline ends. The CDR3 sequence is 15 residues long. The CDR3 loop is CASKPGSSVYNEQFF. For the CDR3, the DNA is TGTGCCAGTAAACCCGGGTCATCGGTATACAATGAGCAGTTCTTC.

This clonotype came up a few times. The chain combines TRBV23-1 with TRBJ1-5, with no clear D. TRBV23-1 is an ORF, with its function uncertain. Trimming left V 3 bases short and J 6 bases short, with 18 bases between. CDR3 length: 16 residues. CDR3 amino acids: CASSHFGCRISQPQHF. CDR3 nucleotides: TGCGCCAGCAGTCATTTCGGATGTAGGATAAGTCAGCCCCAGCATTTT.

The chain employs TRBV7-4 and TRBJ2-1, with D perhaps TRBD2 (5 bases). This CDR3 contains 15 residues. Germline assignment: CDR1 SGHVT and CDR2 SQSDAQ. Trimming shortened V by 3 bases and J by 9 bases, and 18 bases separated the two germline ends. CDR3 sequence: CASSLRTDWRPEQFF. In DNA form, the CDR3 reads TGTGCCAGCAGCTTGAGGACGGATTGGAGGCCTGAGCAGTTCTTC.

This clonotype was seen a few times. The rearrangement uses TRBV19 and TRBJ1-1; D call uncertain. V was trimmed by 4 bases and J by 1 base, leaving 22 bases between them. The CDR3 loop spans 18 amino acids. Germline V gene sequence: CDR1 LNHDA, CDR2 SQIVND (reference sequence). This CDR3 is CASSNRFSLERTNTEAFF. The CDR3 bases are TGTGCCAGTAGTAACCGTTTTTCCCTAGAGAGAACGAACACTGAAGCTTTCTTT.

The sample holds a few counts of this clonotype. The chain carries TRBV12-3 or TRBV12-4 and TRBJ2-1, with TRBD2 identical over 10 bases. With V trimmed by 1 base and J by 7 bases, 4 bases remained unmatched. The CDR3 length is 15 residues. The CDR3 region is CASSLVSSGGNEQFF. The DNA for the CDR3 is TGTGCCAGCAGTTTAGTATCTAGCGGGGGTAATGAGCAGTTCTTC.

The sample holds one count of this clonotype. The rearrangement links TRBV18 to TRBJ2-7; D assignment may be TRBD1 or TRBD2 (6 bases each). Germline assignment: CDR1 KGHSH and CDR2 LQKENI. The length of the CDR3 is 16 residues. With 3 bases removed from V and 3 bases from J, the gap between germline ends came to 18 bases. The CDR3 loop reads CASSPIAGGAIYEQYF. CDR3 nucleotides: TGTGCCAGCTCACCGATAGCCGGGGGCGCGATCTACGAGCAGTACTTC.

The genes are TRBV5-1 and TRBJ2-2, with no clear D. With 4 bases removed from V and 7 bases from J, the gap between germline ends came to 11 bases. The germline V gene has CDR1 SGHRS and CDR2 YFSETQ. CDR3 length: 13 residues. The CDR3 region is CASSLSGDGELFF. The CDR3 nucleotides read TGCGCCAGCAGCCTGAGTGGGGACGGGGAGCTGTTTTTT. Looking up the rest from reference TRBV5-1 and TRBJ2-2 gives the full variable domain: KAGVTQTPRYLIKTRGQQVTLSCSPISGHRSVSWYQQTPGQGLQFLFEYFSETQRNKGNFPGRFSGRQFSNSRSEMNVSTLELGDSALYLCASSLSGDGELFFGEGSRLTVL.

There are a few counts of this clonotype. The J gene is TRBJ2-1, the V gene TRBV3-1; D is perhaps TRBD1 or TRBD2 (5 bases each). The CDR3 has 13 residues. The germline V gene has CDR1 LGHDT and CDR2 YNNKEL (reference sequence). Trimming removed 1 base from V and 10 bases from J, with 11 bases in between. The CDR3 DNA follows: TGTGCCAGCAGCCAAGTGAGGGGAGAAGAGCAGTTCTTC. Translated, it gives CASSQVRGEEQFF.

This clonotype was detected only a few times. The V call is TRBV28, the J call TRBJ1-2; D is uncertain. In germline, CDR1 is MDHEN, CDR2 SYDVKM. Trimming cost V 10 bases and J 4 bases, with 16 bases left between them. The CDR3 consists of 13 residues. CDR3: CAIYVSRLYGYTF. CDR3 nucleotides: TGTGCCATCTATGTCTCCAGGCTCTATGGCTACACCTTC.

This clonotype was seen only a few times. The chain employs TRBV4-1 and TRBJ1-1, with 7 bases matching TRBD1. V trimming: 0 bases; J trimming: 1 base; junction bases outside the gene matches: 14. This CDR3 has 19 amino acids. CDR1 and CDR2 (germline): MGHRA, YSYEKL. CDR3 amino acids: CASSQDGQVVGWGNTEAFF. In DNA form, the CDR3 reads TGCGCCAGCAGCCAAGATGGACAGGTTGTTGGCTGGGGGAACACTGAAGCTTTCTTT.

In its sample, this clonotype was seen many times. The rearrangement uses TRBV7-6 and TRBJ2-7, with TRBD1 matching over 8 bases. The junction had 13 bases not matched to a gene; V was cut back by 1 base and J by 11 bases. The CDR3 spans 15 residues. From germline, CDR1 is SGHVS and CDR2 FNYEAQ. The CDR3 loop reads CASSLGSDRAPREYF. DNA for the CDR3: TGTGCCAGCAGCTTAGGCTCGGACAGGGCACCCAGGGAGTACTTC.

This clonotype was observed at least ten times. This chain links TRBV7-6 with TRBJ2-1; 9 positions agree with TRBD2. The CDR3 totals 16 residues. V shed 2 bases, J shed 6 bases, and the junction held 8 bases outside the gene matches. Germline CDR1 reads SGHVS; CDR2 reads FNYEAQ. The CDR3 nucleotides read TGTGCCAGCAGCTTACTAGCGGGGTCAAGCGGCAATGAGCAGTTCTTC. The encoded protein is CASSLLAGSSGNEQFF.

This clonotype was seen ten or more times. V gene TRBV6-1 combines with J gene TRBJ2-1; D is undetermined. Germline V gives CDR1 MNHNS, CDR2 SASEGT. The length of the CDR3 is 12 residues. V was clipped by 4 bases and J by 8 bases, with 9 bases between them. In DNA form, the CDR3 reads TGTGCCAGCAGTGGAGATGCGTATGAGCAGTTCTTC. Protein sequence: CASSGDAYEQFF.

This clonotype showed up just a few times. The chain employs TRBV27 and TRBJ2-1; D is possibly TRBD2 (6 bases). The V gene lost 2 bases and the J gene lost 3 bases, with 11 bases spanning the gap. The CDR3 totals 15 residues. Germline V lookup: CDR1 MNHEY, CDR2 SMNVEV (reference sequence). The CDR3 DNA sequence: TGTGCCAGCAGTTTAGAACTAGCCCTCTACAATGAGCAGTTCTTC. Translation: CASSLELALYNEQFF.

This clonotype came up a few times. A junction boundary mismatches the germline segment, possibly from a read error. The CDR3 DNA sequence: TGTGCTAGCAGCTTAGCGCAGGGAGAAGGCTACGAGCAGTACTTC. Amino acids: CASSLAQGEGYEQYF. The chain joins TRBV7-6 to TRBJ2-7; perhaps D is TRBD1 or TRBD2 (5 bases each). CDR3 length: 15 residues. Germline V gene data show CDR1 as SGHVS and CDR2 as FNYEAQ.

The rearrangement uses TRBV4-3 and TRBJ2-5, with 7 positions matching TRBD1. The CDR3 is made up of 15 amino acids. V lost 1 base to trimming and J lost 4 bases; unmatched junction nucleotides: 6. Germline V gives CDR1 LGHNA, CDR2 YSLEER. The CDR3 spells CASSQGGRGSETQYF. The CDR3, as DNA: TGCGCCAGCAGCCAAGGGGGCAGGGGGTCAGAGACCCAGTACTTC.

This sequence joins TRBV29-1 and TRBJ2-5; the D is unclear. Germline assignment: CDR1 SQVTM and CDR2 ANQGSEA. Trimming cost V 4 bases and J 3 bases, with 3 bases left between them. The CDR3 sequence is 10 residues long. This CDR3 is CSVVKETQYF. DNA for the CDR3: TGCAGCGTTGTGAAAGAGACCCAGTACTTC. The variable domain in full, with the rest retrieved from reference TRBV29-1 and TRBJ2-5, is SAVISQKPSRDICQRGTSLTIQCQVDSQVTMMFWYRQQPGQSLTLIATANQGSEATYESGFVIDKFPISRPNLTFSTLTVSNMSPEDSSIYLCSVVKETQYFGPGTRLLVL.

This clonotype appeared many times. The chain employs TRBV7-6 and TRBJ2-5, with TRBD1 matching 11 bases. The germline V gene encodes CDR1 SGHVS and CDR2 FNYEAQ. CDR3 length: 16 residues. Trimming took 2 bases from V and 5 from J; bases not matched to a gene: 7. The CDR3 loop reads CASSLYGQGALETQYF. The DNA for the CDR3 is TGTGCCAGCAGCTTATATGGACAGGGGGCATTGGAGACCCAGTACTTC.

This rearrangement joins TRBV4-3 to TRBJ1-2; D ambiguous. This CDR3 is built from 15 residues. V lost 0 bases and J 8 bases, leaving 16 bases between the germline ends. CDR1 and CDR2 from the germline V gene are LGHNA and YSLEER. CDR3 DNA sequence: TGCGCCAGCAGCCAAGAGAGGTGGGAATCGGACGGCTACACCTTC. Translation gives CASSQERWESDGYTF.

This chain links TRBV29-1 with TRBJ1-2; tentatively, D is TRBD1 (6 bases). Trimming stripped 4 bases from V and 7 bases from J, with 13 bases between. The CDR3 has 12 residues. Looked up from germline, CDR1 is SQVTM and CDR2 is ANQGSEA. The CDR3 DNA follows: TGCAGCGTTGGCCAGGGGAGAGGTGGCTACACCTTC. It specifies CSVGQGRGGYTF.

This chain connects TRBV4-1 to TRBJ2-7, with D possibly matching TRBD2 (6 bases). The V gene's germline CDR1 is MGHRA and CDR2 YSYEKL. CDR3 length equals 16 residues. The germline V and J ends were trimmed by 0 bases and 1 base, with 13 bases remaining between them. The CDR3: CASSQDLGRGSYEQYF. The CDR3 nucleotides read TGCGCCAGCAGCCAAGATCTCGGGCGGGGATCCTACGAGCAGTACTTC.

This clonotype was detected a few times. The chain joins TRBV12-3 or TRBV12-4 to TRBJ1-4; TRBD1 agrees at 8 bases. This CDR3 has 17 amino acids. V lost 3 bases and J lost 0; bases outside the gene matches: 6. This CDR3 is CASSFVVRGPTNEKLFF. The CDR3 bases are TGTGCCAGCAGTTTTGTGGTCAGGGGGCCAACTAATGAAAAACTGTTTTTT.

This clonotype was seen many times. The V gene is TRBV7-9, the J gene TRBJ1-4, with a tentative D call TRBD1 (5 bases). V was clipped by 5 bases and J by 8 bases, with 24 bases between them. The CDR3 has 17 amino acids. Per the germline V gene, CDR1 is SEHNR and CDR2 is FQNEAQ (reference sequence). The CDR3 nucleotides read TGTGCCAGCAGCGCCTCCACAGGCTCACTCGGAAGAGAAAAACTGTTTTTT. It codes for CASSASTGSLGREKLFF.